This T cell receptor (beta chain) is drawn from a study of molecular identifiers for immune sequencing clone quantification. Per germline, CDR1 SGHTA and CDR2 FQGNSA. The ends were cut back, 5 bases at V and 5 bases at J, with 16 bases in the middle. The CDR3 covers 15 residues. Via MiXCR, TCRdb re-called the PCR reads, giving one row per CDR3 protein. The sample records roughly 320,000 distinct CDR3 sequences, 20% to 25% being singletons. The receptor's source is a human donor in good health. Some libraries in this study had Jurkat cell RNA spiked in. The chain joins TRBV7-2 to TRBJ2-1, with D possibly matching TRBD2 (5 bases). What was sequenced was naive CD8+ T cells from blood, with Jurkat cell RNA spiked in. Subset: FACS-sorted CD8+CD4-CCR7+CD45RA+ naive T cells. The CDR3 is CASSPGPSGNNEQFF. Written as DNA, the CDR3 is TGTGCCAGCAGCCCCGGGCCCTCGGGAAACAATGAGCAGTTCTTC.